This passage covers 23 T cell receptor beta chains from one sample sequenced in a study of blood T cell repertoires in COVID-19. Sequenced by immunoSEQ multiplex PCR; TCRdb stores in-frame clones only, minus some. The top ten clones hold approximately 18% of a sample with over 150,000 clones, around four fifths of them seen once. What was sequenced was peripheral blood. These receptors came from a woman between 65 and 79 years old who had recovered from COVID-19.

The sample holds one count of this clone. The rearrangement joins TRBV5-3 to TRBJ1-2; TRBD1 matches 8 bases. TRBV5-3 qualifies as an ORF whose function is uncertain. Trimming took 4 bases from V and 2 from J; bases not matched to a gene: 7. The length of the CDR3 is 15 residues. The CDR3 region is CARSPERTGNYGYTF. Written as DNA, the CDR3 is TGTGCCAGAAGCCCTGAGCGGACAGGGAACTATGGCTACACCTTC.

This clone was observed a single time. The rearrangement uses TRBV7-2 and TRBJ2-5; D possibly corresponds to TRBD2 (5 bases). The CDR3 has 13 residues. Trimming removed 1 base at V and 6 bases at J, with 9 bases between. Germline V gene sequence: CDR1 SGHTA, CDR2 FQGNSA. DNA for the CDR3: TGTGCCAGCAGCTTAGGTTGGACTCAGACCCAGTACTTC. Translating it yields CASSLGWTQTQYF.

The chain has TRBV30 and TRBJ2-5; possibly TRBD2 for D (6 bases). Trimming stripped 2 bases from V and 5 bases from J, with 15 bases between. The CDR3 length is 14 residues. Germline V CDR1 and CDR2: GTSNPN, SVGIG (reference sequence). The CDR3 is CAWSFGVAGETQYF. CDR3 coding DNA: TGTGCCTGGAGTTTTGGGGTGGCGGGGGAGACCCAGTACTTC.

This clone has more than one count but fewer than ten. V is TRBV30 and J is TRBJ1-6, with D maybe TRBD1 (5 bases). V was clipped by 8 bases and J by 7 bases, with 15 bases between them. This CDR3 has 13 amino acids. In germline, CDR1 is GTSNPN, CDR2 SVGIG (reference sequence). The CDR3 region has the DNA TGTGCCGGACAACATAGCCCGAATTCACCCCTCCACTTT. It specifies CAGQHSPNSPLHF.

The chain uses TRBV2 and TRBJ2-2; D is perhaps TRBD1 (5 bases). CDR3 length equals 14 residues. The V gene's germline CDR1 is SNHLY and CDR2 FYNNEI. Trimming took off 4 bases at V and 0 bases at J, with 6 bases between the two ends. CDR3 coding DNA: TGTGCCAGCAGTGGGGGCGCGAACACCGGGGAGCTGTTTTTT. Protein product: CASSGGANTGELFF.

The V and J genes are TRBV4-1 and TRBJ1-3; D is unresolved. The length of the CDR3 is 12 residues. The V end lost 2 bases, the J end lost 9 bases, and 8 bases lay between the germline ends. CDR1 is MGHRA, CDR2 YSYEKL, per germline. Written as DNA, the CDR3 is TGCGCCAGCAGCCAACCCGGAGTCACCATATATTTT. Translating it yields CASSQPGVTIYF.

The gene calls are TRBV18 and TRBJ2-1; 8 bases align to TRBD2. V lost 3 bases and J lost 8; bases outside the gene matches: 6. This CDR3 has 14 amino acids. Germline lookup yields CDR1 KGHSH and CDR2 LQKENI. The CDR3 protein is CASSPGTSLYEQFF. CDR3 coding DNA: TGTGCCAGCTCACCCGGGACTAGTCTCTATGAGCAGTTCTTC.

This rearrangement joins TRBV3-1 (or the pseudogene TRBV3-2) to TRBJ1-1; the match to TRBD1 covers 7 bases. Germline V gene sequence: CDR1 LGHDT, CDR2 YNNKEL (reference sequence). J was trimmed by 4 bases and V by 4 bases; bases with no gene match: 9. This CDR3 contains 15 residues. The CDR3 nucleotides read TGTGCCAGCAGCCCCCCCACAGGGGTGGCCACTGAAGCTTTCTTT. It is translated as CASSPPTGVATEAFF.

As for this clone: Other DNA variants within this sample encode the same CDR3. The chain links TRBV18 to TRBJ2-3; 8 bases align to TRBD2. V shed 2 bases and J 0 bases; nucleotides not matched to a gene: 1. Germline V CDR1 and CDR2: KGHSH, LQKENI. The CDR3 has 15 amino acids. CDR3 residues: CASSPTSGSTDTQYF. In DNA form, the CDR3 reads TGTGCCAGCTCACCAACTAGCGGTAGCACAGATACGCAGTATTTT.

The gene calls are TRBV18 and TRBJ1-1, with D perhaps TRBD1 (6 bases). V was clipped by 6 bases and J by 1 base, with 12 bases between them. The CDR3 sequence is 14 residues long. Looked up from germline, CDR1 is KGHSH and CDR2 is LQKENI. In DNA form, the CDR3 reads TGTGCCAGCTCGACCGACAGGTCGAACACTGAAGCTTTCTTT. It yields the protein CASSTDRSNTEAFF.

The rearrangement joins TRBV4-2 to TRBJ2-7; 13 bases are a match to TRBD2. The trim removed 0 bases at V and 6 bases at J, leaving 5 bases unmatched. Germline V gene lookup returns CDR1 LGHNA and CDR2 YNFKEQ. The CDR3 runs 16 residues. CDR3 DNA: TGTGCCAGCAGCCAAGATCTTGGACTAGCGGGAGCCGAGCAGTACTTC. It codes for CASSQDLGLAGAEQYF.

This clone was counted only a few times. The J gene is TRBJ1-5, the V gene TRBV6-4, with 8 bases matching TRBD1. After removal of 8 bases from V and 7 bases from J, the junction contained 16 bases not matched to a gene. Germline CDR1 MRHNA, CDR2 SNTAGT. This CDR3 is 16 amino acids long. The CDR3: CASLVGQGARDQPQHF. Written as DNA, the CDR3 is TGTGCCAGCTTAGTCGGTCAGGGGGCTAGGGACCAGCCCCAGCATTTT.

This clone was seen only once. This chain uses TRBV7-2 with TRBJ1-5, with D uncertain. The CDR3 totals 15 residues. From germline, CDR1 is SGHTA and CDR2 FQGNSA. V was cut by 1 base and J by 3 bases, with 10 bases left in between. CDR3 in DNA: TGTGCCAGCAGCTTAGGCCAGGCATACAATCAGCCCCAGCATTTT. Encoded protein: CASSLGQAYNQPQHF. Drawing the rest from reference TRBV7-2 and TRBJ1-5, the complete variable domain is GAGVSQSPSNKVTEKGKDVELRCDPISGHTALYWYRQSLGQGLEFLIYFQGNSAPDKSGLPSDRFSAERTGGSVSTLTIQRTQQEDSAVYLCASSLGQAYNQPQHFGDGTRLSIL.

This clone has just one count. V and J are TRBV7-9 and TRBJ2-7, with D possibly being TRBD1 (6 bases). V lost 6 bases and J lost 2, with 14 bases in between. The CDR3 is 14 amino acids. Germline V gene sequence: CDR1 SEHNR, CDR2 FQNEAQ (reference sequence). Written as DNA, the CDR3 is TGTGCCAGCAGGCCCACAGGGCCTACCTACGAGCAGTACTTC. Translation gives CASRPTGPTYEQYF.

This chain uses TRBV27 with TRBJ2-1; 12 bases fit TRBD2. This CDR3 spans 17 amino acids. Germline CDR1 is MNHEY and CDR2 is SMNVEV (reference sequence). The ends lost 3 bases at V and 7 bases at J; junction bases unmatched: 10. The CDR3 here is CASSFPGLAGSGNEQFF. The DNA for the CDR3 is TGTGCCAGCAGTTTCCCCGGACTAGCGGGGTCTGGGAATGAGCAGTTCTTC.

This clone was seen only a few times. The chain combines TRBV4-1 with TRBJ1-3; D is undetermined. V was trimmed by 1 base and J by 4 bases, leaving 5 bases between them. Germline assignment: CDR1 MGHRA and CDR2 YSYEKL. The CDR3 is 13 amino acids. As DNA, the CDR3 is TGCGCCAGCAGCCAAGGGCAGGGAAACACCATATATTTT. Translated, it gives CASSQGQGNTIYF.

CDR3 nucleotides: TGTGCCAGCAGTGGGCAGGCTAACACTGAAGCTTTCTTT. This sequence encodes CASSGQANTEAFF. This chain connects TRBV2 to TRBJ1-1; D is ambiguous. The V gene lost 4 bases and the J gene lost 2 bases, with 8 bases spanning the gap. CDR1 and CDR2 from the germline V gene are SNHLY and FYNNEI. The length of the CDR3 is 13 residues.

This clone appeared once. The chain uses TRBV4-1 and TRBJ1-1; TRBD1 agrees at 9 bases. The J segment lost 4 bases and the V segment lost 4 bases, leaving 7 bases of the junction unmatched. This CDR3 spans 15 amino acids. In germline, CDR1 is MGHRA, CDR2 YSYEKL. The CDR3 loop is CASSLRQGEGTEAFF. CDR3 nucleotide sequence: TGCGCCAGCAGCCTCCGACAGGGGGAAGGCACTGAAGCTTTCTTT.

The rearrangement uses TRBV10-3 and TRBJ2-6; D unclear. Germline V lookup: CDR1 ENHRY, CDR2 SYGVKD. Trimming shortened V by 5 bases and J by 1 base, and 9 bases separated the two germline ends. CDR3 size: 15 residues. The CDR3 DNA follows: TGTGCCATCAGTAACTCAATATCTGGGGCCAACGTCCTGACTTTC. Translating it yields CAISNSISGANVLTF.

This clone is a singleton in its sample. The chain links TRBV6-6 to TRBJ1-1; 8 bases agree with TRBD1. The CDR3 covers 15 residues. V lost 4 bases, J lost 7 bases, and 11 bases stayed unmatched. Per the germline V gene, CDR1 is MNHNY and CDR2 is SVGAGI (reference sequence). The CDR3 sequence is CASSSPDRVEGEAFF. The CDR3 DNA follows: TGTGCCAGCAGTTCCCCGGACAGGGTCGAGGGTGAAGCTTTCTTT.

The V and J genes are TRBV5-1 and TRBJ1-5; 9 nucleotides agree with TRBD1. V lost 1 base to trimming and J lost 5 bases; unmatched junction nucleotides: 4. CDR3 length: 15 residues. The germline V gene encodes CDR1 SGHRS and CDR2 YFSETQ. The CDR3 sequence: CASSLTGGADQPQHF. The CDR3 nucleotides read TGCGCCAGCAGCTTGACAGGGGGCGCGGATCAGCCCCAGCATTTT.

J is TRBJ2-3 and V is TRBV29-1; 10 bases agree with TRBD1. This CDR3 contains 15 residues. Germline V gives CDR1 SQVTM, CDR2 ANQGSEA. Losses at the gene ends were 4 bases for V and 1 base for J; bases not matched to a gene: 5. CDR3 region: CSVGTGTGGTDTQYF. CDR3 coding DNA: TGCAGCGTTGGAACCGGGACAGGGGGCACAGATACGCAGTATTTT.

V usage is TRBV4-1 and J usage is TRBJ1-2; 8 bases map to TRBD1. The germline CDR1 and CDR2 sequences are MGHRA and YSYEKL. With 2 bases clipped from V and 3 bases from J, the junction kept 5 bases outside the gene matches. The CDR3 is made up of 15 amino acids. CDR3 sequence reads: CASSQTGQVYYGYTF. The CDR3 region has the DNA TGCGCCAGCAGCCAAACGGGACAGGTCTACTATGGCTACACCTTC.